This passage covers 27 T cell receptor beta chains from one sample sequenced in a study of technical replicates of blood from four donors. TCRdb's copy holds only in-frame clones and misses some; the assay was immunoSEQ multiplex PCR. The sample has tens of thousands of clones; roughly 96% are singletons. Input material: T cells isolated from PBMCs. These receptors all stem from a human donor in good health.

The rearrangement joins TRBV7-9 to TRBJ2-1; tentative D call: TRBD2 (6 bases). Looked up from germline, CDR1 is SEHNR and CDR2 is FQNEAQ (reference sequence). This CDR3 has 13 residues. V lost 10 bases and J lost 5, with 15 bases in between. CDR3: CAIPGLPNNEQFF. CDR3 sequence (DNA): TGTGCCATCCCGGGACTCCCGAACAATGAGCAGTTCTTC.

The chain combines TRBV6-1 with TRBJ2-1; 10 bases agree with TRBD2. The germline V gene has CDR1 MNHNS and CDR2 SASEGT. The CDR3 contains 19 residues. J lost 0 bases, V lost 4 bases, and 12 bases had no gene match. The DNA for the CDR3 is TGTGCCAGCAGTGGGTTTCGGCTAGCGGGAGACAACTCCTACAATGAGCAGTTCTTC. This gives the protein CASSGFRLAGDNSYNEQFF.

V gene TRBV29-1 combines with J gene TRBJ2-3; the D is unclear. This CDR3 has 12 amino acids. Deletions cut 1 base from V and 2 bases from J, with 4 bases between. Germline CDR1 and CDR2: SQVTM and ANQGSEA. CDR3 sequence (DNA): TGCAGCGTTGAAGCTCTCACAGATACGCAGTATTTT. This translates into CSVEALTDTQYF.

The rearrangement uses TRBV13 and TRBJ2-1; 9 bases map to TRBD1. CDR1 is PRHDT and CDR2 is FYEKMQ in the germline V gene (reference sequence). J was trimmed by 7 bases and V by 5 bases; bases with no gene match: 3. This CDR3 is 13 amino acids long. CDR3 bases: TGTGCCAGCAGCCTGGACAGGGGAAATGAGCAGTTCTTC. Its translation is CASSLDRGNEQFF. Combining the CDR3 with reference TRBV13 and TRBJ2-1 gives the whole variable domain AAGVIQSPRHLIKEKRETATLKCYPIPRHDTVYWYQQGPGQDPQFLISFYEKMQSDKGSIPDRFSAQQFSDYHSELNMSSLELGDSALYFCASSLDRGNEQFFGPGTRLTVL.

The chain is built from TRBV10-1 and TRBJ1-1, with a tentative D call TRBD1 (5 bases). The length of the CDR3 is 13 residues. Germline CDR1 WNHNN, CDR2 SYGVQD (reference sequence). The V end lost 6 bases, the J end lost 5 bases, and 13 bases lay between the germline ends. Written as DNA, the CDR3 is TGCGCCAGCAGCGACCCGGGGGGGACTGAAGCTTTCTTT. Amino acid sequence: CASSDPGGTEAFF.

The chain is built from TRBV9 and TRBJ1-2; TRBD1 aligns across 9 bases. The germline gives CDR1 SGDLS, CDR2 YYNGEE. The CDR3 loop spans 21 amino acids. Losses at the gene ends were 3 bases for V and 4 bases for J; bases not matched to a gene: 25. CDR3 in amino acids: CASSGTIETTGGDRERYGYTF. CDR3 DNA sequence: TGTGCCAGCAGCGGGACTATCGAAACTACGGGTGGGGACAGGGAACGCTATGGCTACACCTTC.

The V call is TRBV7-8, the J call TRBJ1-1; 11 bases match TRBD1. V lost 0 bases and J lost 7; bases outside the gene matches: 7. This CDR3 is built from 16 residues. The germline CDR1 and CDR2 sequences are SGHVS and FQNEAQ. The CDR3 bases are TGTGCCAGCAGCTTAGCGTGGGGACAGGGGGGAAATGAAGCTTTCTTT. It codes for CASSLAWGQGGNEAFF.

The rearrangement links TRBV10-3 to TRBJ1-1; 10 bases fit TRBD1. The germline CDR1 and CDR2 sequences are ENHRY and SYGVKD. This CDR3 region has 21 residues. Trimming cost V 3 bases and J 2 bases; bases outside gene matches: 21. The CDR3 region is CAISDRQGALRGPGLNTEAFF. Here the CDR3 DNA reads TGTGCCATCAGTGACCGACAGGGGGCGCTTAGAGGGCCAGGATTAAACACTGAAGCTTTCTTT.

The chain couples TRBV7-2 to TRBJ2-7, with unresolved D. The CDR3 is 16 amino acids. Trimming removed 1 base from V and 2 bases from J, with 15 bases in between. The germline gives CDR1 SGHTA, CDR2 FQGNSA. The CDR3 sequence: CASSLGPLAPTYEQYF. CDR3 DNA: TGTGCCAGCAGCTTAGGCCCCTTGGCACCCACCTACGAGCAGTACTTC. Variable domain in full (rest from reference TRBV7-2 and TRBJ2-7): GAGVSQSPSNKVTEKGKDVELRCDPISGHTALYWYRQSLGQGLEFLIYFQGNSAPDKSGLPSDRFSAERTGGSVSTLTIQRTQQEDSAVYLCASSLGPLAPTYEQYFGPGTRLTVT.

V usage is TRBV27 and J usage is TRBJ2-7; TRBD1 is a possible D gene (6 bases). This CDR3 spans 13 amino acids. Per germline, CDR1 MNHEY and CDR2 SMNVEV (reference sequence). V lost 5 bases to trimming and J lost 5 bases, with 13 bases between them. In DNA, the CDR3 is TGTGCCAGCAGTCCGAACACAGGGCACGAGCAGTACTTC. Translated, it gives CASSPNTGHEQYF.

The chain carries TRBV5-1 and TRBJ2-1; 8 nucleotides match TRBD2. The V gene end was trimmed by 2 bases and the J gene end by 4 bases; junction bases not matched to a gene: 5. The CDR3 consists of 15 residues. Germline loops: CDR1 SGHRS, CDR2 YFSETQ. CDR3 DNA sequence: TGCGCCAGCAGCTTAGATAGCGGGGTGTACAATGAGCAGTTCTTC. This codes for CASSLDSGVYNEQFF. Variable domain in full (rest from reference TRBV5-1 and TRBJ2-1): KAGVTQTPRYLIKTRGQQVTLSCSPISGHRSVSWYQQTPGQGLQFLFEYFSETQRNKGNFPGRFSGRQFSNSRSEMNVSTLELGDSALYLCASSLDSGVYNEQFFGPGTRLTVL.

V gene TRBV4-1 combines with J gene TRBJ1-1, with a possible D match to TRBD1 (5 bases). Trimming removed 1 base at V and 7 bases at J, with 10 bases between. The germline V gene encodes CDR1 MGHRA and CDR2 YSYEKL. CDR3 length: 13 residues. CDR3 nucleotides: TGCGCCAGCAGCCAAGTAGCAGGGCTTGAAGCTTTCTTT. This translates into CASSQVAGLEAFF.

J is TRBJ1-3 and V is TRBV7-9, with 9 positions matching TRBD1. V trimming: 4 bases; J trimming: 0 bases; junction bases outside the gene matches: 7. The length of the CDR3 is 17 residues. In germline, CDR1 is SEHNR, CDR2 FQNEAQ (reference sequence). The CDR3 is CASSSAYRGHSGNTIYF. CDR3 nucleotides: TGTGCCAGCAGCTCAGCCTACAGGGGGCACTCTGGAAACACCATATATTTT.

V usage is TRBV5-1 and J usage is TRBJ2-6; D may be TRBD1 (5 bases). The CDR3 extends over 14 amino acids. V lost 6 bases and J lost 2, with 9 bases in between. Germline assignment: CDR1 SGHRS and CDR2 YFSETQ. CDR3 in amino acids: CASNQGPGANVLTF. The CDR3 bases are TGCGCCAGCAATCAGGGTCCTGGGGCCAACGTCCTGACTTTC.

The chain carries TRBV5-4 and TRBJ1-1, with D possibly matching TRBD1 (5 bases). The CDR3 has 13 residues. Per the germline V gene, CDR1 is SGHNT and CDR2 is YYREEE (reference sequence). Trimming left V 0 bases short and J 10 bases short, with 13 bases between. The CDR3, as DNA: TGTGCCAGCAGCTTGGTGCGAGCGGGACGAGCTTTCTTT. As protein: CASSLVRAGRAFF.

In nucleotides, the CDR3 is TGTGCCAGCAGCTCCCCCTCAGGGTCGGGAGAGACCCAGTACTTC. It is translated as CASSSPSGSGETQYF. The chain carries TRBV5-4 and TRBJ2-5; possibly TRBD1 for D (5 bases). Trimming pared 3 bases from V and 4 bases from J, leaving 16 bases between. This CDR3 has 15 residues. Germline V gives CDR1 SGHNT, CDR2 YYREEE (reference sequence).

DNA of the CDR3: TGTGCCAGCTCACCTGTACAGGGCCGATCCTACGAGCAGTACTTC. It yields the protein CASSPVQGRSYEQYF. The chain is built from TRBV18 and TRBJ2-7; TRBD1 might be the D (6 bases). Germline loops: CDR1 KGHSH, CDR2 LQKENI. Trimming pared 3 bases from V and 1 base from J, leaving 13 bases between. The CDR3 consists of 15 residues.

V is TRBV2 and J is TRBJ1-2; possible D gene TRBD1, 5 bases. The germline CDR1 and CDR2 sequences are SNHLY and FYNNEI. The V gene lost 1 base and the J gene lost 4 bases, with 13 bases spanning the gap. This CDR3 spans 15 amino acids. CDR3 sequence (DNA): TGTGCCAGCAGTGAAGGAGGTCAGGGAATCTATGGCTACACCTTC. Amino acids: CASSEGGQGIYGYTF.

The CDR3 nucleotides are TGTGCCTCCTCACAGGGAGGGGAGACCCAGTACTTC. Translated, it gives CASSQGGETQYF. This chain links TRBV30 with TRBJ2-5; D possibly corresponds to TRBD2 (7 bases). This CDR3 comprises 12 residues. Per germline, CDR1 GTSNPN and CDR2 SVGIG (reference sequence). V was shortened by 7 bases and J by 5 bases, with 14 bases between the two germline ends.

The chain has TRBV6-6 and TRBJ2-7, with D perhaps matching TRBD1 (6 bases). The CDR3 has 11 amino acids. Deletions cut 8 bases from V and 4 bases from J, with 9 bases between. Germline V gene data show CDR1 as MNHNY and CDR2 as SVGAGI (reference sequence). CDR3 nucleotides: TGTGCCAGCGGGGGCGGATACGAGCAGTACTTC. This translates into CASGGGYEQYF.

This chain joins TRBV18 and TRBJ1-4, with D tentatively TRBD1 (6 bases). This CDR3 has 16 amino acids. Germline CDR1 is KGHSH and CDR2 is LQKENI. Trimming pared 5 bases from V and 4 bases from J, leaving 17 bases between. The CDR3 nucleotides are TGTGCCAGCTCAGAGGGCGCAACAGGGATTAATGAAAAACTGTTTTTT. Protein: CASSEGATGINEKLFF.

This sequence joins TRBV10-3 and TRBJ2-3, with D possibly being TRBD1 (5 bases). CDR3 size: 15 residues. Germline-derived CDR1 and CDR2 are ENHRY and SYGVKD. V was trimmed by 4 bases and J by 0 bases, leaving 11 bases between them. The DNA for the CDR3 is TGTGCCATCAGTGGGACAACCACTAGCACAGATACGCAGTATTTT. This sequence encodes CAISGTTTSTDTQYF.

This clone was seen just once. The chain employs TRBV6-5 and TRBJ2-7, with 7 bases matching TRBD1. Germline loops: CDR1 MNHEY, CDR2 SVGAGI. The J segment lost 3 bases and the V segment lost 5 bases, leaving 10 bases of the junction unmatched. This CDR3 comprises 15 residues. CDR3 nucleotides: TGTGCCAGCAGTCCAAGGGGACAGCCGTACTACGAGCAGTACTTC. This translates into CASSPRGQPYYEQYF.

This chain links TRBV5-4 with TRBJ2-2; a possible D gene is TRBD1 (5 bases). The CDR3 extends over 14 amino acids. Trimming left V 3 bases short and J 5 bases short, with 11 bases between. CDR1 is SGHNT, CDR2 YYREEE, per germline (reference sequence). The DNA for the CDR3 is TGTGCCAGCAGCTATTTCAGGGCTACCGGGGAGCTGTTTTTT. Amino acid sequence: CASSYFRATGELFF.

The chain's CDR3 is CASSPSSGSPLHF. In DNA, the CDR3 is TGTGCCAGCAGCCCCTCTAGTGGGTCACCCCTCCACTTT. The chain recombines TRBV5-8 with TRBJ1-6; D gene ambiguous. The CDR3 runs 13 residues. V lost 4 bases to trimming and J lost 10 bases, with 12 bases between them. In germline, CDR1 is SGHTS, CDR2 YDEGEE. Full variable domain (missing parts from reference TRBV5-8 and TRBJ1-6): EAGVTQSPTHLIKTRGQQATLRCSPISGHTSVYWYQQALGLGLQFLLWYDEGEERNRGNFPPRFSGRQFPNYSSELNVNALELEDSALYLCASSPSSGSPLHFGNGTRLTVT.

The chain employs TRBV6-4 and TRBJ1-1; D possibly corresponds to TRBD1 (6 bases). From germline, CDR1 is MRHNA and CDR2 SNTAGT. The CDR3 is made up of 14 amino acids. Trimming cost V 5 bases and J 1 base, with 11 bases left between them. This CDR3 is CASSPGTPNTEAFF. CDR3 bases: TGTGCCAGCAGTCCGGGGACACCGAACACTGAAGCTTTCTTT.

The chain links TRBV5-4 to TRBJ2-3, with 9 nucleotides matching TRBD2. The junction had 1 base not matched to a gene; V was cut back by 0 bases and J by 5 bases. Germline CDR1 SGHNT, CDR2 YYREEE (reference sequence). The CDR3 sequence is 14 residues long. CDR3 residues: CASSLGLAVDTQYF. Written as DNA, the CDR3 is TGTGCCAGCAGCTTGGGACTAGCGGTAGATACGCAGTATTTT.